These 14 T cell receptor beta chains were sequenced from one sample in a study of blood T cell repertoires in COVID-19. TCRdb keeps only in-frame clones here, not all; method: immunoSEQ multiplex PCR. The repertoire has 300,000 or so clones, 89% of them found once; the top ten carry less than 3.5%. The sequencing input was PBMCs or T cells enriched from blood (not recorded which). These receptors were collected from a woman between 50 and 59 years old who had been exposed to COVID-19.

The chain has TRBV4-1 and TRBJ1-6; 7 bases agree with TRBD1. The CDR3 covers 18 residues. The junction had 13 bases not matched to a gene; V was cut back by 2 bases and J by 6 bases. Germline lookup yields CDR1 MGHRA and CDR2 YSYEKL. The CDR3 region has the DNA TGCGCCAGCAGCCAATGGAGGGACAGCCAGGACATTAATTCACCCCTCCACTTT. It yields the protein CASSQWRDSQDINSPLHF.

This chain links TRBV15 with TRBJ2-2; D gene uncertain. Germline-derived CDR1 and CDR2 are LNHNV and YYDKDF (reference sequence). V lost 8 bases to trimming and J lost 3 bases, with 13 bases between them. The CDR3 runs 14 residues. CDR3 coding DNA: TGTGCCACCGGCCGTGGTTACGACACCGGGGAGCTGTTTTTT. It yields the protein CATGRGYDTGELFF.

This clone has more than one count but fewer than ten. The sample contains more than one DNA sequence encoding this CDR3. This sequence joins TRBV20-1 and TRBJ1-1; D remains unclear. V lost 7 bases and J 1 base, leaving 4 bases between the germline ends. CDR3 size: 10 residues. The germline gives CDR1 DFQATT, CDR2 SNEGSKA (reference sequence). The CDR3 DNA is TGCAGTGTACAGAACACTGAAGCTTTCTTT. This codes for CSVQNTEAFF.

V usage is TRBV6-5 and J usage is TRBJ2-7; unclear D gene. This CDR3 spans 14 amino acids. From germline, CDR1 is MNHEY and CDR2 SVGAGI. Trimming took off 0 bases at V and 4 bases at J, with 10 bases between the two ends. This chain's CDR3 is CASSYSIPVYEQYF. The CDR3 DNA follows: TGTGCCAGCAGTTACTCGATTCCGGTTTACGAGCAGTACTTC.

This clone came up once. This chain links TRBV6-5 with TRBJ2-7; 9 bases agree with TRBD1. The CDR3 runs 14 residues. V lost 8 bases and J lost 3; bases outside the gene matches: 8. Looked up from germline, CDR1 is MNHEY and CDR2 is SVGAGI. The CDR3 DNA is TGTGCCAGCGTCCGGTGGACAGGGGACTACGAGCAGTACTTC. This sequence encodes CASVRWTGDYEQYF.

The chain combines TRBV9 with TRBJ1-5; TRBD1 aligns across 9 bases. CDR1 is SGDLS and CDR2 is YYNGEE in the germline V gene. This CDR3 comprises 17 residues. The V and J ends lost 0 bases and 6 bases, in that order; junction bases with no gene match: 10. The CDR3 spells CASSVATEGQGPQPQHF. The CDR3 DNA reads as TGTGCCAGCAGCGTAGCTACTGAGGGACAGGGCCCTCAGCCCCAGCATTTT.

The rearrangement links TRBV6-1 to TRBJ1-5; TRBD1 aligns across 10 bases. This CDR3 has 14 residues. Germline V lookup: CDR1 MNHNS, CDR2 SASEGT. Unmatched junction bases numbered 2, after V lost 3 bases and J lost 6 bases. CDR3: CASSEGQGSQPQHF. CDR3 sequence (DNA): TGTGCCAGCAGTGAGGGACAGGGGTCTCAGCCCCAGCATTTT.

The CDR3 loop reads CSVEGEGPEYGYTF. In DNA, the CDR3 is TGCAGCGTTGAAGGGGAGGGTCCAGAATATGGCTACACCTTC. The chain employs TRBV29-1 and TRBJ1-2; D remains ambiguous. The CDR3 totals 14 residues. Germline V gene lookup returns CDR1 SQVTM and CDR2 ANQGSEA. V lost 1 base and J 5 bases, leaving 14 bases between the germline ends.

Concerning this clone: The junction departs from germline at one end; a sequencing error may be responsible. The rearrangement links TRBV7-7 to TRBJ2-1, with 9 bases aligning to TRBD1. Germline CDR1 SSHAT, CDR2 FNYEAQ (reference sequence). The CDR3 contains 14 residues. The CDR3 spells CASSPRTGDNEQFF. DNA for the CDR3: TGTGCTAGCAGCCCCCGGACAGGGGACAATGAGCAGTTCTTC.

The chain links TRBV2 to TRBJ2-7; 7 bases are a match to TRBD2. The junction had 11 bases not matched to a gene; V was cut back by 6 bases and J by 9 bases. CDR1 SNHLY and CDR2 FYNNEI come from the germline V gene. CDR3 length: 13 amino acids. CDR3 nucleotide sequence: TGTGCCAGCAGGGCCGGGACTACCTCTGGGCAGTACTTC. Translation gives CASRAGTTSGQYF.

This clone appeared a few times. This rearrangement joins TRBV28 to TRBJ2-7; weak D call: TRBD2 (5 bases). Germline V lookup: CDR1 MDHEN, CDR2 SYDVKM. V dropped 6 bases and J dropped 4 bases, with 10 bases sitting between them. The CDR3 consists of 12 residues. The chain's CDR3 is CASRGWEYEQYF. Written as DNA, the CDR3 is TGTGCCAGCAGAGGTTGGGAGTACGAGCAGTACTTC.

V is TRBV24-1 and J is TRBJ1-5, with D possibly matching TRBD1 (5 bases). V lost 7 bases to trimming and J lost 1 base, with 16 bases between them. Germline CDR1 and CDR2: KGHDR and SFDVKD. This CDR3 is built from 16 residues. This CDR3 is CATSEAGARSNQPQHF. CDR3 DNA: TGTGCCACCAGCGAGGCTGGGGCCAGGAGCAATCAGCCCCAGCATTTT.

V usage is TRBV7-9 and J usage is TRBJ1-6; 10 bases map to TRBD1. CDR1 is SEHNR and CDR2 is FQNEAQ in the germline V gene (reference sequence). The CDR3 contains 15 residues. Germline trimming cut 2 bases from V and 7 bases from J; bases unmatched to any gene: 2. The CDR3 protein is CASSLLGQGNSPLHF. The CDR3 DNA reads as TGTGCCAGCAGCTTATTGGGACAGGGGAATTCACCCCTCCACTTT.

Here the CDR3 reads CASSLKSDSRDYEQYF. CDR3 nucleotides: TGTGCCAGCAGCTTAAAATCCGACTCCCGGGACTACGAGCAGTACTTC. The V call is TRBV7-6, the J call TRBJ2-7, with D tentatively TRBD2 (5 bases). V was shortened by 2 bases and J by 3 bases, with 17 bases between the two germline ends. Germline loops: CDR1 SGHVS, CDR2 FNYEAQ. The CDR3 loop spans 16 amino acids.